These T cell receptor beta chains were read from a single sample in a study of blood T cells in healthy people across ages. TCRdb recomputed calls from the 5' RACE reads with MiXCR, one row per CDR3 protein. The top ten clones hold 13% of a sample with hundreds of thousands of distinct CDR3 sequences, around 50% of them seen once. Sequencing input: blood. All receptors come from a woman older than 75 in good health. The CDR3 runs from the conserved cysteine through the conserved F or W. A D gene is named only where the DNA matches it firmly. The listing skips clone size in some rows; elsewhere it reads once, few, many or a size class.

cdr3_aa | cdr3_nt | j_call | v_call | clone_size | d_call
CSVEDSTSGGPGSGANVLTF | TGCAGCGTTGAAGATTCGACTAGCGGGGGGCCCGGTTCTGGGGCCAACGTCCTGACTTTC | TRBJ2-6 | TRBV29-1 | . | TRBD2
CASSSLPGNQETQYF | TGCGCCAGCAGCTCCTTACCAGGGAATCAAGAGACCCAGTACTTC | TRBJ2-5 | TRBV5-1 | few | .
CASRPTRSGTDTQYF | TGTGCCAGCAGACCTACGAGAAGCGGCACAGATACGCAGTATTTT | TRBJ2-3 | TRBV12-3/TRBV12-4 | . | .
CASSFGVSGGAGEQFF | TGTGCCAGCAGCTTTGGTGTTAGCGGGGGGGCCGGGGAGCAGTTCTTC | TRBJ2-1 | TRBV7-3 | . | TRBD2
CASIRINNSPLHF | TGTGCCAGCATCCGTATTAACAATTCACCCCTCCACTTT | TRBJ1-6 | TRBV6-6 | many | .
CSAGGAGGTDTQYF | TGCAGTGCTGGCGGAGCGGGAGGCACAGATACGCAGTATTTT | TRBJ2-3 | TRBV20-1 | . | TRBD2
CAISSPPRSGTHSYNEQFF | TGTGCCATCAGTTCTCCACCGAGGTCGGGGACACATTCCTACAATGAGCAGTTCTTC | TRBJ2-1 | TRBV10-3 | many | .
CSAFERGRGDEKLFF | TGCAGTGCTTTTGAAAGGGGTCGAGGCGATGAAAAACTGTTTTTT | TRBJ1-4 | TRBV20-1 | . | .
CSVLAGGATDTQYF | TGCAGCGTTTTAGCGGGGGGGGCCACAGATACGCAGTATTTT | TRBJ2-3 | TRBV29-1 | many | TRBD2
CASSQRGQGASYNEQFF | TGTGCCAGCAGCCAAAGGGGGCAGGGGGCGTCCTACAATGAGCAGTTCTTC | TRBJ2-1 | TRBV4-2 | many | TRBD1
CASSLGTGTGVVLTF | TGTGCCAGCAGTTTAGGGACCGGGACAGGGGTCGTCCTGACTTTC | TRBJ2-6 | TRBV12-3/TRBV12-4 | many | TRBD1
CATRGPPYNEQFF | TGTGCCACTCGGGGTCCCCCCTACAATGAGCAGTTCTTC | TRBJ2-1 | TRBV24-1 | many | .
CASSQELQGAYGYTF | TGCGCCAGCAGCCAAGAGTTACAGGGGGCTTATGGCTACACCTTC | TRBJ1-2 | TRBV4-3 | few | TRBD1
CSAGGTAPRGLFF | TGCAGTGCTGGGGGGACAGCCCCAAGGGGACTGTTTTTT | TRBJ1-4 | TRBV20-1 | . | TRBD1
CASSLTRVEAFF | TGTGCCAGCAGTTTAACCAGGGTCGAAGCTTTCTTT | TRBJ1-1 | TRBV12-3/TRBV12-4 | few | .
CASSSAEAGYTF | TGTGCCAGCAGTTCCGCGGAGGCGGGCTACACCTTC | TRBJ1-2 | TRBV6-5 | . | .
CAISGGTGDGETQYF | TGTGCCATCAGTGGGGGGACAGGGGACGGAGAGACCCAGTACTTC | TRBJ2-5 | TRBV10-3 | . | TRBD1
CSARSGGGGTDTQYF | TGCAGTGCTAGGTCGGGCGGGGGAGGCACAGATACGCAGTATTTT | TRBJ2-3 | TRBV20-1 | . | TRBD2
CASPRGRGVTDTEAFF | TGTGCCAGCCCTAGGGGGCGAGGGGTGACGGATACTGAAGCTTTCTTT | TRBJ1-1 | TRBV28 | many | TRBD1
CASSSSYSTAGGRDNEQYF | TGTGCCAGCAGTTCATCATATAGTACGGCAGGGGGCAGGGACAATGAGCAGTACTTC | TRBJ2-5 | TRBV28 | . | TRBD1
CASKQGTEAFF | TGTGCCAGCAAACAGGGTACTGAAGCTTTCTTT | TRBJ1-1 | TRBV6-6 | few | .
CASSRRGGDTEAFF | TGTGCCAGCAGCCGCAGGGGAGGGGACACTGAAGCTTTCTTT | TRBJ1-1 | TRBV3-1 | few | .
CASSDAQTRSPLHF | TGTGCCAGCAGTGATGCTCAGACACGTTCACCCCTCCACTTT | TRBJ1-6 | TRBV6-5 | . | .
CASRRGLAGGETQYF | TGCGCCAGCAGAAGGGGGCTAGCGGGAGGCGAGACCCAGTACTTC | TRBJ2-5 | TRBV10-2 | . | TRBD2